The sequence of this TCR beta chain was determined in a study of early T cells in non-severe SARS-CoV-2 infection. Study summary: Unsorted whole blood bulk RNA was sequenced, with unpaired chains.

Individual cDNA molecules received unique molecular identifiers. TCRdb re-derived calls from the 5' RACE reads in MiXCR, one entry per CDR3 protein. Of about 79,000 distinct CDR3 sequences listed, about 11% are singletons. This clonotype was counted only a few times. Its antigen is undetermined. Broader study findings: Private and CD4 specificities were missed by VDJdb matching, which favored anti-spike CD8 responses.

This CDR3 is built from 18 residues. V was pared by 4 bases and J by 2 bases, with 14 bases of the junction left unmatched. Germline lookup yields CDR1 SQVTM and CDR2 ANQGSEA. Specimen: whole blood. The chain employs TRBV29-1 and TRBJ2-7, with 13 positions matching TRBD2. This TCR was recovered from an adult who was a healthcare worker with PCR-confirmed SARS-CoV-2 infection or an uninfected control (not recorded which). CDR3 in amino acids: CSVVSSRTTSGGPYEQYF. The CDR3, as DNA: TGCAGCGTTGTCTCGAGCAGGACGACTAGCGGGGGGCCCTACGAGCAGTACTTC.